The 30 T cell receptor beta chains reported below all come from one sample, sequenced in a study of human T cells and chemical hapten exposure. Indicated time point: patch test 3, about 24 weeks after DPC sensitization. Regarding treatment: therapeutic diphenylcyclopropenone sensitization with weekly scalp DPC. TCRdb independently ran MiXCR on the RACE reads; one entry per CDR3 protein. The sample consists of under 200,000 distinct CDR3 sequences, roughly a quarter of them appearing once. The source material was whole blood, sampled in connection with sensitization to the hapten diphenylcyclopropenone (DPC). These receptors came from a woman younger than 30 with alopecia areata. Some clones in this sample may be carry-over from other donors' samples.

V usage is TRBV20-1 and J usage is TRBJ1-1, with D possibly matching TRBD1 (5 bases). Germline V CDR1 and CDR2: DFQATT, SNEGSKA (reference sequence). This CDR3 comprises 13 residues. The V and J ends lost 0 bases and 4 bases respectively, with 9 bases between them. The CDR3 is CSARDLQGTEAFF. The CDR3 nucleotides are TGCAGTGCTAGAGATCTGCAGGGCACTGAAGCTTTCTTT.

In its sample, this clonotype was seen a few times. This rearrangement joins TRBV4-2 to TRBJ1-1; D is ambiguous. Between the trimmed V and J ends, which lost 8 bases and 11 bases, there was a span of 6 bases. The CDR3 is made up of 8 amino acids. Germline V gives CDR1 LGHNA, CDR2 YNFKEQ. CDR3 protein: CASPRAFF. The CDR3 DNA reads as TGTGCCAGCCCCCGGGCTTTCTTT.

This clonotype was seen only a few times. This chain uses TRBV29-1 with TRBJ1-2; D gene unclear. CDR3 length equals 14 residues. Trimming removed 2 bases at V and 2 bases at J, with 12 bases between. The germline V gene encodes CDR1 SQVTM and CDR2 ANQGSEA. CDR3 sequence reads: CSVELGPPNYGYTF. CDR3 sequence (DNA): TGCAGCGTTGAACTAGGACCCCCGAACTATGGCTACACCTTC.

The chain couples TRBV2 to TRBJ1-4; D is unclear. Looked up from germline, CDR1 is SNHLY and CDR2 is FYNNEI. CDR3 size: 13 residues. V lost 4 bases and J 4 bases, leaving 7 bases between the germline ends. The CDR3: CASSVPINEKLFF. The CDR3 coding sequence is TGTGCCAGCAGTGTTCCGATTAATGAAAAACTGTTTTTT. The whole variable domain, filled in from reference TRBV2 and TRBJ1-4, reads EPEVTQTPSHQVTQMGQEVILRCVPISNHLYFYWYRQILGQKVEFLVSFYNNEISEKSEIFDDQFSVERPDGSNFTLKIRSTKLEDSAMYFCASSVPINEKLFFGSGTQLSVL.

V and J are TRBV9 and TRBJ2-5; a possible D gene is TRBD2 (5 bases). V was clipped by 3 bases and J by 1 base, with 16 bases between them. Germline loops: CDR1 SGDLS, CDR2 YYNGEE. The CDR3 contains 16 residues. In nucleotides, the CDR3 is TGTGCCAGCAGCGCCCCGTTTAAGGGAGCCCAAGAGACCCAGTACTTC. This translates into CASSAPFKGAQETQYF.

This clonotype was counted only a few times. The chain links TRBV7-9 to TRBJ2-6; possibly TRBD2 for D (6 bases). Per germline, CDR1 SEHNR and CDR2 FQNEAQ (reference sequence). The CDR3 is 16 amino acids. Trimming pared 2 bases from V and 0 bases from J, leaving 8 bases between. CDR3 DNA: TGTGCCAGCAGCTTACGGAGGGACTCTGGGGCCAACGTCCTGACTTTC. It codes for CASSLRRDSGANVLTF.

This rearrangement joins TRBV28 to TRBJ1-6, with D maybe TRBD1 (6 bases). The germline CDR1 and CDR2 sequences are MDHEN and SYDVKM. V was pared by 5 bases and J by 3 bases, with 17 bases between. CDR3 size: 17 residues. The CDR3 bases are TGTGCCAGCAGTCCAGCGGGACATCTGTTCTATAATTCACCCCTCCACTTT. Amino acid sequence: CASSPAGHLFYNSPLHF.

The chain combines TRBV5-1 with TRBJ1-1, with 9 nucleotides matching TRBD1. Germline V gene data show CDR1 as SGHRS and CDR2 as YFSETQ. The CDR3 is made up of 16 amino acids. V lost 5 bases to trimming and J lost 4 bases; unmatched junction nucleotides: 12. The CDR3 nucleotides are TGCGCCAGCAGTTGGGGGACAGGGACGATCCGCACTGAAGCTTTCTTT. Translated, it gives CASSWGTGTIRTEAFF.

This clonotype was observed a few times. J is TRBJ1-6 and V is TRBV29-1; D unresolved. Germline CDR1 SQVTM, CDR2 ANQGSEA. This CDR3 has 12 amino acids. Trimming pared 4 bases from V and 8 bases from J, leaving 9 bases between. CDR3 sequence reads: CSVAPKDSPLHF. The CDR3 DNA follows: TGCAGCGTTGCCCCCAAAGATTCACCCCTCCACTTT.

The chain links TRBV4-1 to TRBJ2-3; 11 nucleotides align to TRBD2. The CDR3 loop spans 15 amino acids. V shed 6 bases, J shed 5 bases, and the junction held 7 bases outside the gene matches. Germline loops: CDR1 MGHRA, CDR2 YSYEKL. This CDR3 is CASRLGLAAGDTQYF. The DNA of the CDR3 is TGCGCCAGCAGGCTGGGACTAGCGGCTGGAGATACGCAGTATTTT.

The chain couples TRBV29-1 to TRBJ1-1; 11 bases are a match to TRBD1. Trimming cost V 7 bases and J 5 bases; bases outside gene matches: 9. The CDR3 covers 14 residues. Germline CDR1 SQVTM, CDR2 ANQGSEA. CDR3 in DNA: TGCAGCGCGGGGCGGGGGACAGGGGGTACTGAAGCTTTCTTT. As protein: CSAGRGTGGTEAFF.

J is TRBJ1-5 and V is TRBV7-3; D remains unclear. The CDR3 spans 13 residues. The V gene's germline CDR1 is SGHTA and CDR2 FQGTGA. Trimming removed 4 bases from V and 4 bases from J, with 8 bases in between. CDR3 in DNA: TGTGCCAGCAGCTCTACTGAAAATCAGCCCCAGCATTTT. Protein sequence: CASSSTENQPQHF.

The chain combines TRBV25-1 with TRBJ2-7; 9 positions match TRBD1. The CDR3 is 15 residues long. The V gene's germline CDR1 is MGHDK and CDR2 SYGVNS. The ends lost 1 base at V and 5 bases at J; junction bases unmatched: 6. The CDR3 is CASSESGQGLHEQYF. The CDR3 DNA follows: TGTGCCAGCAGTGAATCGGGACAGGGTCTTCACGAGCAGTACTTC.

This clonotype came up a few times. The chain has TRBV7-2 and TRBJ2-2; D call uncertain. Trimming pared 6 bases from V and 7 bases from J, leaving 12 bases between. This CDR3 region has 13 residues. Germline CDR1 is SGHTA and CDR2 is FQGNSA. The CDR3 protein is CASSFSYFGELFF. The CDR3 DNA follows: TGTGCCAGCAGTTTTTCATACTTCGGGGAGCTGTTTTTT.

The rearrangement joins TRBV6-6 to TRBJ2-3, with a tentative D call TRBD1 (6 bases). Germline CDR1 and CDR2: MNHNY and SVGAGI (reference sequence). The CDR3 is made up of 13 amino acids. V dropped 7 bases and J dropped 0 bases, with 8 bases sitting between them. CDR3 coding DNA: TGTGCCAGCACCAGGGGTAGCACAGATACGCAGTATTTT. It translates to CASTRGSTDTQYF.

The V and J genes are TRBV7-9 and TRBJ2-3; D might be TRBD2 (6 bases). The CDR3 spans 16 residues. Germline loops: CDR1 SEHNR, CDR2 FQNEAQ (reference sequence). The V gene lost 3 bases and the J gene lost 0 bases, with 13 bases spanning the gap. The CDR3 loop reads CASSLEREWSTDTQYF. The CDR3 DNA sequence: TGTGCCAGCAGCTTGGAACGGGAGTGGAGCACAGATACGCAGTATTTT.

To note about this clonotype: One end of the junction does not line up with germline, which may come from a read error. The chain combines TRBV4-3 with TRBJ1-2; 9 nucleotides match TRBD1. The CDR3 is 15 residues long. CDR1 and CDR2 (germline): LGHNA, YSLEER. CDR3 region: CASSQVRTGAWGYTF. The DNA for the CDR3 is TGTGCCAGCAGCCAAGTTCGGACAGGGGCATGGGGCTACACCTTC.

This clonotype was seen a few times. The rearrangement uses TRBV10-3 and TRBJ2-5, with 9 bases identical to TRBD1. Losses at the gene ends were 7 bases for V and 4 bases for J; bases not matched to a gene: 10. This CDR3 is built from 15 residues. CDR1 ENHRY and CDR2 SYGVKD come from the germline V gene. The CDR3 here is CAITPPTGGTETQYF. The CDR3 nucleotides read TGTGCCATCACCCCCCCCACAGGGGGCACAGAGACCCAGTACTTC.

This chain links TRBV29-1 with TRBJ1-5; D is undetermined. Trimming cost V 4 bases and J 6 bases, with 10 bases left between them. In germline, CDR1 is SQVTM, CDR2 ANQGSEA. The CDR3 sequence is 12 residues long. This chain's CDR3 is CSVVTDGQPQHF. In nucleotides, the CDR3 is TGCAGCGTTGTTACGGACGGTCAGCCCCAGCATTTT.

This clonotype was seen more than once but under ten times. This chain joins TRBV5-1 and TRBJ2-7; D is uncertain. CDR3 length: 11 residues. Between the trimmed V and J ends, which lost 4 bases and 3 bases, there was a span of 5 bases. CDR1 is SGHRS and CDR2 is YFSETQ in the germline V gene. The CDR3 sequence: CASSTDYEQYF. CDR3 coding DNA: TGCGCCAGCAGCACCGACTACGAGCAGTACTTC.

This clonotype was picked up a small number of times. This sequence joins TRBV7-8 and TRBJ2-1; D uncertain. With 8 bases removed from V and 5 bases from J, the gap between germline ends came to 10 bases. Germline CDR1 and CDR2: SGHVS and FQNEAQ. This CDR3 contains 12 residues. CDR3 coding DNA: TGTGCCAGCCCCGGCGGAAACAATGAGCAGTTCTTC. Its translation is CASPGGNNEQFF.

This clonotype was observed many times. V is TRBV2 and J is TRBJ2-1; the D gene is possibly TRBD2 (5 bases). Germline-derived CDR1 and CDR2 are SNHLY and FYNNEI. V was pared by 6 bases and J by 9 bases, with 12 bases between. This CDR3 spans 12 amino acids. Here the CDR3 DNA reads TGTGCCAGCAGCCAACTAGGGTTTGAGCAGTTCTTC. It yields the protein CASSQLGFEQFF.

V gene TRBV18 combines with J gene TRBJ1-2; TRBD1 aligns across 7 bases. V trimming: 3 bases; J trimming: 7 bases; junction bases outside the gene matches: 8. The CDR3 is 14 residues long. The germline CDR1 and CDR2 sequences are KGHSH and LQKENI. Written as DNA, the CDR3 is TGTGCCAGCTCACCGTCCACAGGGGACGTTGGCTACACCTTC. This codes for CASSPSTGDVGYTF.

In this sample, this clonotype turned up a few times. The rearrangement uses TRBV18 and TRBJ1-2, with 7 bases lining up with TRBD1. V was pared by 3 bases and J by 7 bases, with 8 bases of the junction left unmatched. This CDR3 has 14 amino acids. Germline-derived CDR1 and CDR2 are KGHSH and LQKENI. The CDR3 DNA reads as TGTGCCAGCTCACCCACCGACAGGGCGGGTGGCTACACCTTC. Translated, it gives CASSPTDRAGGYTF.

The CDR3 loop reads CASGVFRTAGANVLTF. The CDR3 coding sequence is TGTGCCAGCGGGGTTTTTAGAACCGCTGGGGCCAACGTCCTGACTTTC. V and J are TRBV5-4 and TRBJ2-6; D is ambiguous. The CDR3 has 16 amino acids. Trimming removed 7 bases at V and 2 bases at J, with 16 bases between. The germline gives CDR1 SGHNT, CDR2 YYREEE (reference sequence).

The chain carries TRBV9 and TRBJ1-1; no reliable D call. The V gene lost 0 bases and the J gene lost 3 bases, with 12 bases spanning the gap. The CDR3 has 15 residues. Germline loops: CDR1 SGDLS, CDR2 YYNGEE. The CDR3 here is CASSVEGRAYTEAFF. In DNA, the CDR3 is TGTGCCAGCAGCGTAGAAGGAAGGGCGTACACTGAAGCTTTCTTT. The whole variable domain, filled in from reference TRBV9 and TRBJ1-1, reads DSGVTQTPKHLITATGQRVTLRCSPRSGDLSVYWYQQSLDQGLQFLIQYYNGEERAKGNILERFSAQQFPDLHSELNLSSLELGDSALYFCASSVEGRAYTEAFFGQGTRLTVV.

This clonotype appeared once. The CDR3 loop is CASSLGAYKSTDTQYF. The CDR3 coding sequence is TGCGCCAGCAGCTTGGGTGCCTACAAAAGCACAGATACGCAGTATTTT. V is TRBV5-1 and J is TRBJ2-3; the D is unclear. Germline V gives CDR1 SGHRS, CDR2 YFSETQ. The CDR3 loop spans 16 amino acids. Between the trimmed V and J ends, which lost 0 bases and 0 bases, there was a span of 11 bases.

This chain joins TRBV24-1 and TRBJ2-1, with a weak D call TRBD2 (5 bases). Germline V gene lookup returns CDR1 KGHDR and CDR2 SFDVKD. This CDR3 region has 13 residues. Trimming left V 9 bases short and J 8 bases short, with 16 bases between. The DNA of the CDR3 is TGTGCCACCGCGGGCGGGTCAGGTCATGAGCAGTTCTTC. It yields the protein CATAGGSGHEQFF.

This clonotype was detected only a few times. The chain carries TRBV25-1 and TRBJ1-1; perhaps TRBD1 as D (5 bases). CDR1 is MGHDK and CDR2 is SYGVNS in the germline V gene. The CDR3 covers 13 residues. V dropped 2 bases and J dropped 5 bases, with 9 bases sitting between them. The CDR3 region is CASSEGGRTEAFF. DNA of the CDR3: TGTGCCAGCAGTGAAGGGGGAAGGACTGAAGCTTTCTTT. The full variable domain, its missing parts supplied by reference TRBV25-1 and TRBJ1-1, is EADIYQTPRYLVIGTGKKITLECSQTMGHDKMYWYQQDPGMELHLIHYSYGVNSTEKGDLSSESTVSRIRTEHFPLTLESARPSHTSQYLCASSEGGRTEAFFGQGTRLTVV.

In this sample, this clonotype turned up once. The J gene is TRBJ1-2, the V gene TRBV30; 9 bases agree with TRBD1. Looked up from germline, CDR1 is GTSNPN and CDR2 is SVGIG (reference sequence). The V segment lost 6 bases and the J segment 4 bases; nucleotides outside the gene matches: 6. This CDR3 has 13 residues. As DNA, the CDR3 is TGTGCCTGTCAAGGACAGGGGACCTATGGCTACACCTTC. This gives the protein CACQGQGTYGYTF.